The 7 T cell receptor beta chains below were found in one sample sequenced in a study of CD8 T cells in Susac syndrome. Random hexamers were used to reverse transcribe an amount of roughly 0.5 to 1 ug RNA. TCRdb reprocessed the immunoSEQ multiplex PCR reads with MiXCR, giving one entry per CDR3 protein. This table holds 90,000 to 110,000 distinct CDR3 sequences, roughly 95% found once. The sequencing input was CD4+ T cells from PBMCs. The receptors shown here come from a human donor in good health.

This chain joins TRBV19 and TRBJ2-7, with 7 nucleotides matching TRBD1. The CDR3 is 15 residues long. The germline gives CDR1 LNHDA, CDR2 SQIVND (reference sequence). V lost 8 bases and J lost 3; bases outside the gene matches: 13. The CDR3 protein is CASRMGKTGNYEQYF. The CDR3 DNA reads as TGTGCCAGTCGGATGGGGAAGACAGGGAACTACGAGCAGTACTTC.

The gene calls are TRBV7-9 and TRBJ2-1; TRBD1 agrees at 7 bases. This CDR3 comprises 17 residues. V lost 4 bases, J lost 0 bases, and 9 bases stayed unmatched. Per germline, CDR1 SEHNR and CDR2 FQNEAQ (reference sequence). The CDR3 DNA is TGTGCCAGCAGCTCCTCGAAGAACAGGGGCTCCTACAATGAGCAGTTCTTC. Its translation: CASSSSKNRGSYNEQFF.

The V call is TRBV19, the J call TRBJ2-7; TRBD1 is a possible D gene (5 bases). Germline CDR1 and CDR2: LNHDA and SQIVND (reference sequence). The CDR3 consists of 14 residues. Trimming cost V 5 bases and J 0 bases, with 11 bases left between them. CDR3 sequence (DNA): TGTGCCAGTAGTTTAGGGGATTACTCCTACGAGCAGTACTTC. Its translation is CASSLGDYSYEQYF. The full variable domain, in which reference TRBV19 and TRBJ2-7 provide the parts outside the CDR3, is DGGITQSPKYLFRKEGQNVTLSCEQNLNHDAMYWYRQDPGQGLRLIYYSQIVNDFQKGDIAEGYSVSREKKESFPLTVTSAQKNPTAFYLCASSLGDYSYEQYFGPGTRLTVT.

DNA for the CDR3: TGTGCCAGCAGCCAATCTTGGGGCGGGACCTTATCCGGGGAGCTGTTTTTT. Translation gives CASSQSWGGTLSGELFF. The chain couples TRBV3-1 to TRBJ2-2, with a possible D match to TRBD2 (6 bases). Trimming removed 2 bases from V and 6 bases from J, with 19 bases in between. CDR3 size: 17 residues. Germline assignment: CDR1 LGHDT and CDR2 YNNKEL (reference sequence). The entire variable domain, with the rest obtained from reference TRBV3-1 and TRBJ2-2, is as follows: DTAVSQTPKYLVTQMGNDKSIKCEQNLGHDTMYWYKQDSKKFLKIMFSYNNKELIINETVPNRFSPKSPDKAHLNLHINSLELGDSAVYFCASSQSWGGTLSGELFFGEGSRLTVL.

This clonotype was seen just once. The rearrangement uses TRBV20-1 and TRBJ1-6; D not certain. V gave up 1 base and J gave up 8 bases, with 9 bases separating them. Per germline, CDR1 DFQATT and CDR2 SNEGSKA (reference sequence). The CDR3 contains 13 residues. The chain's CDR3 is CSARGEAYSPLHF. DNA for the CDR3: TGCAGTGCTAGAGGCGAGGCCTATTCACCCCTCCACTTT.

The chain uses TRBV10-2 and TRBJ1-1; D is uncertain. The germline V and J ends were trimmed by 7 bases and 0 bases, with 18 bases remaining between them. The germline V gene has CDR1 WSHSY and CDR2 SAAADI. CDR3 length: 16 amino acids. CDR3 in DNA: TGCGCCAGCACTCCGACTAGCTCAACCTTGAACACTGAAGCTTTCTTT. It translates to CASTPTSSTLNTEAFF.

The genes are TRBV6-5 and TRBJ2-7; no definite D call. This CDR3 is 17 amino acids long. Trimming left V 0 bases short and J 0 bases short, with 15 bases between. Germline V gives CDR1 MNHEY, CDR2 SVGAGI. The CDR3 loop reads CASSYSISVRHSYEQYF. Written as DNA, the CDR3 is TGTGCCAGCAGTTACTCGATTTCCGTACGTCACTCCTACGAGCAGTACTTC.